This is a list of T cell receptor beta chains from one sample in a study of CD8 T cells in Susac syndrome. TCRdb used MiXCR to reprocess the immunoSEQ multiplex PCR reads, holding one entry per CDR3 protein. The data contain approximately 180,000 distinct CDR3 sequences, roughly nine tenths of them singletons. The sequenced sample consisted of CD4+ T cells from PBMCs. Source of these receptors: a human donor with Susac syndrome. Both conserved end residues are part of each CDR3. Not every row has a clone size; where given, it reads once, few, many or a size class.

CDR3 protein	V gene	clone size	J gene
CASSLGAGDVDEQYF	TRBV5-1	NA	TRBJ2-7
CASSEAGGQNTEAFF	TRBV2	NA	TRBJ1-1
CASRSTSGVKYF	TRBV28	NA	TRBJ2-7
CASSWGSNQPQHF	TRBV6-2/TRBV6-3	NA	TRBJ1-5
CASSVRLAGESEQFF	TRBV9	once	TRBJ2-1
CASSPGTHTGELFF	TRBV9	NA	TRBJ2-2
CASRRFRTEAFF	TRBV28	NA	TRBJ1-1
CASSLAGSRYEQYF	TRBV27	NA	TRBJ2-7
CSVERGNQDTGELFF	TRBV29-1	NA	TRBJ2-2
CASKRTDTQYF	TRBV7-8	NA	TRBJ2-3
CASSPTRTGIYIQYF	TRBV18	NA	TRBJ2-4
CASSFMARGFTEAFF	TRBV28	NA	TRBJ1-1
CASSLGQSSPYNEQFF	TRBV5-1	once	TRBJ2-1
CASSRPPGTGYNEQFF	TRBV4-2	NA	TRBJ2-1
CASSVLSGGNTGELFF	TRBV9	NA	TRBJ2-2
CASSLGTGFGEPQHF	TRBV7-2	NA	TRBJ1-5
CASSQDRGTSVTTEAFF	TRBV4-1	NA	TRBJ1-1
CSSYRGGGNTIYF	TRBV20-1	NA	TRBJ1-3
CASSPPGQGAYEQYF	TRBV18	NA	TRBJ2-7
CSAYSGSRSKNIQYF	TRBV20-1	few	TRBJ2-4
CASSVTTGRNYGYTF	TRBV5-4	once	TRBJ1-2
CASSLPGLGLTDTQYF	TRBV5-6	NA	TRBJ2-3